The entry below describes one T cell receptor beta chain. Its specificity is not known. Method: immunoSEQ multiplex PCR; TCRdb's copy keeps in-frame clones and lacks some. Among about 140,000 clones, about 92% were seen once, and the ten largest hold approximately 3.4%. The data were obtained in a study of T cell responses to AZD1222 COVID-19 vaccine. The CDR3 contains 17 residues. CDR1 is LNHDA and CDR2 is SQIVND in the germline V gene (reference sequence). The V end was cut by 4 bases, the J end by 0 bases, with 18 bases between. Notes on the study in general: Donor demographics were predominantly white British with a female majority; clonal diversity may be underestimated. Among vaccine-associated CD4 TCRs, coverage spanned spike, with dominance at 160-218 and 743-854.

The J gene is TRBJ1-1, the V gene TRBV19; the D gene is possibly TRBD1 (5 bases). The material was peripheral blood, obtained on day 0 of AZD1222 vaccination. The sequence was collected from an adult in good health. CDR3 DNA: TGTGCCAGTAGTAATAGCATGGGGACGGACATGAACACTGAAGCTTTCTTT. Translating gives CASSNSMGTDMNTEAFF.